This T cell receptor beta chain was found in a study of blood T cell repertoires in COVID-19. The germline CDR1 and CDR2 sequences are KGHSH and LQKENI. CDR3 length equals 13 residues. Between the trimmed V and J ends, which lost 6 bases and 3 bases, there was a span of 9 bases. The assay was immunoSEQ multiplex PCR, and TCRdb's table has in-frame clones only and misses some. Found here are under 300,000 clones, roughly four fifths of them singletons; the top ten hold roughly 1.9%. The rearrangement links TRBV18 to TRBJ1-5; D unresolved. The clonotype originates from a man aged 25 to 40 who had recovered from COVID-19. The sequencing input was peripheral blood. In nucleotides, the CDR3 is TGTGCCAGCTCCCCCACTGACAATCAGCCCCAGCATTTT. The encoded protein is CASSPTDNQPQHF.